The 15 T cell receptor beta chains below all came from one sample that was sequenced in a study of T cell responses to AZD1222 COVID-19 vaccine. Data came from immunoSEQ multiplex PCR; TCRdb stores just in-frame clones and leaves some out. The data contain 100,000 to 150,000 clones, 88% of them singletons. Sequenced here: peripheral blood, sampled on day 0 of AZD1222 vaccination. These receptors were collected from an adult in good health.

This clone has a handful of counts. V gene TRBV3-1 (or the pseudogene TRBV3-2) combines with J gene TRBJ1-5, with D unclear. CDR1 is LGHDT, CDR2 YNNKEL, per germline (reference sequence). Trimming took off 1 base at V and 1 base at J, with 8 bases between the two ends. The CDR3 is 15 residues long. This CDR3 reads CASSQGGLSNQPQHF. CDR3 in DNA: TGTGCCAGCAGCCAAGGAGGATTAAGCAATCAGCCCCAGCATTTT.

The gene calls are TRBV9 and TRBJ2-2, with D tentatively TRBD1 or TRBD2 (6 bases each). Trimming took off 0 bases at V and 6 bases at J, with 15 bases between the two ends. The CDR3 loop spans 16 amino acids. CDR1 and CDR2 from the germline V gene are SGDLS and YYNGEE. This chain's CDR3 is CASSVGPKGGAGELFF. DNA of the CDR3: TGTGCCAGCAGCGTAGGACCCAAGGGGGGCGCCGGGGAGCTGTTTTTT.

The gene calls are TRBV18 and TRBJ1-2; no firm D call. This CDR3 has 14 residues. V was shortened by 0 bases and J by 8 bases, with 13 bases between the two germline ends. The germline CDR1 and CDR2 sequences are KGHSH and LQKENI. The CDR3 region has the DNA TGTGCCAGCTCACCACCGAACAGTCAGGAGGGCTACACCTTC. Translated: CASSPPNSQEGYTF.

This clone was detected once. This chain joins TRBV7-3 and TRBJ2-2; 10 bases are shared with TRBD2. This CDR3 has 16 residues. Germline-derived CDR1 and CDR2 are SGHTA and FQGTGA. Trimming removed 0 bases from V and 2 bases from J; junction bases left unmatched: 0. CDR3 nucleotides: TGTGCCAGCAGCTTAACACTAGCGGGAAACACCGGGGAGCTGTTTTTT. As protein: CASSLTLAGNTGELFF. The variable domain in full, with the rest retrieved from reference TRBV7-3 and TRBJ2-2, is GAGVSQTPSNKVTEKGKYVELRCDPISGHTALYWYRQSLGQGPEFLIYFQGTGAADDSGLPNDRFFAVRPEGSVSTLKIQRTERGDSAVYLCASSLTLAGNTGELFFGEGSRLTVL.

The V gene is TRBV3-1 (or the pseudogene TRBV3-2), the J gene TRBJ1-2; D is unclear. The CDR3 has 15 residues. Trimming left V 4 bases short and J 3 bases short, with 15 bases between. CDR1 and CDR2 from the germline V gene are LGHDT and YNNKEL (reference sequence). The chain's CDR3 is CASSPSDGRHYGYTF. The CDR3 DNA sequence: TGTGCCAGCAGCCCCTCGGACGGAAGACACTATGGCTACACCTTC.

This chain joins TRBV7-2 and TRBJ2-1; 10 nucleotides align to TRBD2. Germline lookup yields CDR1 SGHTA and CDR2 FQGNSA. The length of the CDR3 is 17 residues. V was pared by 0 bases and J by 3 bases, with 5 bases of the junction left unmatched. CDR3 DNA sequence: TGTGCCAGCAGCTTAGCCTCACTAGCGGGACACTACAATGAGCAGTTCTTC. This gives the protein CASSLASLAGHYNEQFF.

This clone was seen just once. This rearrangement joins TRBV3-1 (or the pseudogene TRBV3-2) to TRBJ1-1; 8 nucleotides agree with TRBD1. Germline CDR1 reads LGHDT; CDR2 reads YNNKEL (reference sequence). The CDR3 has 16 amino acids. V shed 3 bases, J shed 4 bases, and the junction held 10 bases outside the gene matches. In nucleotides, the CDR3 is TGTGCCAGCAGCCAGCACGGGCAGGGGGCGCGCACTGAAGCTTTCTTT. Encoded protein: CASSQHGQGARTEAFF.

The sample holds one count of this clone. The V call is TRBV2, the J call TRBJ2-3; 7 bases line up with TRBD2. CDR1 is SNHLY and CDR2 is FYNNEI in the germline V gene. The CDR3 totals 13 residues. The junction had 7 bases not matched to a gene; V was cut back by 4 bases and J by 9 bases. The CDR3 DNA sequence: TGTGCCAGCAGTGGGACTAGTTTTGGGACGCAGTATTTT. Its translation is CASSGTSFGTQYF.

This clone was detected only a few times. The chain combines TRBV6-5 with TRBJ1-2; no clear D gene. CDR1 MNHEY and CDR2 SVGAGI come from the germline V gene. Trimming shortened V by 3 bases and J by 2 bases, and 13 bases separated the two germline ends. The CDR3 extends over 15 amino acids. The CDR3 DNA follows: TGTGCCAGCAGTTATGTTTTAGGGCAGAACTATGGCTACACCTTC. Translation: CASSYVLGQNYGYTF.

The genes are TRBV29-1 and TRBJ1-1; D is perhaps TRBD1 (5 bases). Germline V gene lookup returns CDR1 SQVTM and CDR2 ANQGSEA. Trimming cost V 5 bases and J 2 bases, with 12 bases left between them. The CDR3 totals 13 residues. Here the CDR3 DNA reads TGCAGCGTTTCTGCAGGGCGCAACACTGAAGCTTTCTTT. This gives the protein CSVSAGRNTEAFF. Full variable domain (rest looked up from reference TRBV29-1 and TRBJ1-1): SAVISQKPSRDICQRGTSLTIQCQVDSQVTMMFWYRQQPGQSLTLIATANQGSEATYESGFVIDKFPISRPNLTFSTLTVSNMSPEDSSIYLCSVSAGRNTEAFFGQGTRLTVV.

Concerning this clone: One end of the junction is discordant with germline, which a read error may explain. The chain is built from TRBV18 and TRBJ2-7, with D uncertain. Germline CDR1 is KGHSH and CDR2 is LQKENI. The CDR3 runs to 14 residues. CDR3 sequence: CASTPRPVDDEQYF. DNA for the CDR3: TGTGCCAGCACACCTCGGCCAGTAGACGACGAGCAGTACTTC. The variable domain in full, completed from reference TRBV18 and TRBJ2-7, reads NAGVMQNPRHLVRRRGQEARLRCSPMKGHSHVYWYRQLPEEGLKFMVYLQKENIIDESGMPKERFSAEFPKEGPSILRIQQVVRGDSAAYFCASTPRPVDDEQYFGPGTRLTVT.

The rearrangement uses TRBV5-1 and TRBJ1-1; D is unresolved. Germline V gene sequence: CDR1 SGHRS, CDR2 YFSETQ. Trimming left V 0 bases short and J 0 bases short, with 6 bases between. This CDR3 has 14 residues. CDR3 nucleotide sequence: TGCGCCAGCAGCTTGGAAACAGTGAACACTGAAGCTTTCTTT. As protein: CASSLETVNTEAFF.

The CDR3, as DNA: TGTGCCAGCAGCTTAGAACAGGGCAAGGACTACGAGCAGTACTTC. Protein: CASSLEQGKDYEQYF. The chain recombines TRBV11-2 with TRBJ2-7; D may be TRBD1 (6 bases). Germline V lookup: CDR1 SGHAT, CDR2 FQNNGV. The CDR3 contains 15 residues. V was clipped by 0 bases and J by 3 bases, with 12 bases between them.

This sequence joins TRBV6-2 or TRBV6-3 and TRBJ2-7, with 8 bases fitting TRBD2. The CDR3 is made up of 14 amino acids. V dropped 6 bases and J dropped 2; count of bases not matched to a gene: 6. Germline V gene data show CDR1 as MNHEY and CDR2 as SVGEGT. The CDR3 DNA follows: TGTGCCAGCAGCCGGACTAGCAGTACCTACGAGCAGTACTTC. Translated: CASSRTSSTYEQYF.

The chain employs TRBV19 and TRBJ1-3; D not certain. Per germline, CDR1 LNHDA and CDR2 SQIVND (reference sequence). The CDR3 contains 14 residues. Trimming left V 7 bases short and J 0 bases short, with 10 bases between. CDR3 DNA: TGTGCCAGTACAATAGGCTACTCTGGAAACACCATATATTTT. It is translated as CASTIGYSGNTIYF.